Reported below is one TCR beta chain. This sample was taken from a study of blood T cell repertoires in COVID-19. Study as a whole: Acute-phase and convalescent COVID-19 samples originated in the United States, Italy and Spain. PBMCs, B-cell-depleted T cells, or T cells were the source of the cDNA or gDNA that made up the material.

Patients from Seattle were sampled longitudinally, starting during active infection. Authors' methods: From reference gene primer amplification, estimates of nucleated cell counts were derived. TCRdb keeps only in-frame clones here, not all; method: immunoSEQ multiplex PCR. V and J calls plus clone size are reproduced from that table; the DNA served to infer D and trimming. This sample yields 20,000 to 30,000 clones, of which approximately 75% are seen a single time; roughly 2.5% belongs to the top ten. V was shortened by 5 bases and J by 2 bases, with 14 bases between the two germline ends. The CDR3 totals 15 residues. Germline V gives CDR1 SGHAT, CDR2 FQNNGV.

This TCR was sampled from a woman in her 70s with COVID-19, enrolled during active disease. The sequencing input was peripheral blood. The chain has TRBV11-2 and TRBJ2-3; perhaps TRBD1 as D (6 bases). CDR3 protein: CASSPQGLNTDTQYF. The CDR3 DNA is TGTGCCAGCAGCCCACAGGGCCTGAACACAGATACGCAGTATTTT.